In its sample, the clone carrying this T cell receptor (beta chain) was seen a few times. TCRdb independently ran MiXCR on the 5' RACE reads; one entry per CDR3 protein. The sample carries around 220,000 distinct CDR3 sequences, 16% recorded once. The data originate from a study of T-cell memory formation after mild COVID-19. Germline V CDR1 and CDR2: MDHEN, SYDVKM. The CDR3 sequence is 13 residues long. V was pared by 8 bases and J by 5 bases, with 15 bases between. This chain uses TRBV28 with TRBJ2-5; D remains ambiguous. The origin of this receptor is a man younger than 30 who had mild COVID-19 (a few samples of this study predate the infection). Cell type and time point are not known. Sequencing used PBMCs or a T cell subset sorted from them (not recorded which). CDR3 nucleotide sequence: TGTGCCAGCTACCGGTGGAGATCTGAGACCCAGTACTTC. Translated: CASYRWRSETQYF. Drawing the rest from reference TRBV28 and TRBJ2-5, the complete variable domain is DVKVTQSSRYLVKRTGEKVFLECVQDMDHENMFWYRQDPGLGLRLIYFSYDVKMKEKGDIPEGYSVSREKKERFSLILESASTNQTSMYLCASYRWRSETQYFGPGTRLLVL.